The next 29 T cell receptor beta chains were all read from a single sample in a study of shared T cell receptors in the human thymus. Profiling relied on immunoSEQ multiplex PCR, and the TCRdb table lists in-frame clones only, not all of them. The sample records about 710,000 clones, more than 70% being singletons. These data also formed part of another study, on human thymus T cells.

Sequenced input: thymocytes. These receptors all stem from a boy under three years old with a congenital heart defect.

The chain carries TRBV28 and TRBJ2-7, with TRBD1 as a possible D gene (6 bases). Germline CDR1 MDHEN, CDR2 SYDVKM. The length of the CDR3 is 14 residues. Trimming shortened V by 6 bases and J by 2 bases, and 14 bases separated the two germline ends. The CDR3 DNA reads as TGTGCCAGCAGCCCCAAGACAGGTCCCTACGAGCAGTACTTC. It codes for CASSPKTGPYEQYF.

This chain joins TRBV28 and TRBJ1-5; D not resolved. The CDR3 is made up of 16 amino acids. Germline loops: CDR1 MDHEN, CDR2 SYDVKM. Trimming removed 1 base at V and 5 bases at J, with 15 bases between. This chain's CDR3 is CASSLLGVGSHQPQHF. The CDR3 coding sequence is TGTGCCAGCAGTTTATTGGGTGTCGGGTCCCATCAGCCCCAGCATTTT. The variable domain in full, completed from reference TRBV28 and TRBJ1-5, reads DVKVTQSSRYLVKRTGEKVFLECVQDMDHENMFWYRQDPGLGLRLIYFSYDVKMKEKGDIPEGYSVSREKKERFSLILESASTNQTSMYLCASSLLGVGSHQPQHFGDGTRLSIL.

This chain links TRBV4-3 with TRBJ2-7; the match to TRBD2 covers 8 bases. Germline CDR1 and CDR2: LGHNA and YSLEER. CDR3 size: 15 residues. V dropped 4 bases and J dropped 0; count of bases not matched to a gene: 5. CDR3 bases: TGCGCCAGCAGCCCCGGACTAGCCAGCTCCTACGAGCAGTACTTC. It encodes CASSPGLASSYEQYF.

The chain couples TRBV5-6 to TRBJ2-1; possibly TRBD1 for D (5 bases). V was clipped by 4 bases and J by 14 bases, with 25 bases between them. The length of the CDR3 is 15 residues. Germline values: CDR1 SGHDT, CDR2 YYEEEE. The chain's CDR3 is CASSRRRSSTVGKFF. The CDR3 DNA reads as TGTGCCAGCAGCCGGCGCCGATCTTCGACAGTGGGGAAGTTCTTC.

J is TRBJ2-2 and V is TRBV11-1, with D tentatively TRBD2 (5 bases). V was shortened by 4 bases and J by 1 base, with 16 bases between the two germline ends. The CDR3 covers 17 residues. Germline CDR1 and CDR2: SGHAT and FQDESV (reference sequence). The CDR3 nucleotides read TGTGCCAGCAGCTGGCTAGCATGGGTTAGGAACACCGGGGAGCTGTTTTTT. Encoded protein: CASSWLAWVRNTGELFF.

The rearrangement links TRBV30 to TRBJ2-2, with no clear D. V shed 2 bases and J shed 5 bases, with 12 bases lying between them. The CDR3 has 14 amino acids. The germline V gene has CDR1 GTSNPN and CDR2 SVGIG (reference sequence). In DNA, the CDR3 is TGTGCCTGGAGTATCAGGCTCGTTACCGGGGAGCTGTTTTTT. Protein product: CAWSIRLVTGELFF.

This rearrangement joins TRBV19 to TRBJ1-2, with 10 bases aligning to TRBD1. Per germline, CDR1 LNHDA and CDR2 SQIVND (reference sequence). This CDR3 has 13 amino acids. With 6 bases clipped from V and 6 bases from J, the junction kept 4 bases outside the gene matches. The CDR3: CASSRQGAHGYTF. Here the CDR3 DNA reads TGTGCCAGTAGCAGACAGGGGGCACATGGCTACACCTTC.

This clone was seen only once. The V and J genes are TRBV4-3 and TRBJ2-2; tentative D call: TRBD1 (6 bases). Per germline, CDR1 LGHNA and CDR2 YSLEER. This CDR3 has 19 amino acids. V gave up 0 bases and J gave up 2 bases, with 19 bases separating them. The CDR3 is CASSQDLSKGVSNTGELFF. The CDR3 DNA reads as TGCGCCAGCAGCCAAGATCTCAGTAAGGGGGTTTCTAACACCGGGGAGCTGTTTTTT.

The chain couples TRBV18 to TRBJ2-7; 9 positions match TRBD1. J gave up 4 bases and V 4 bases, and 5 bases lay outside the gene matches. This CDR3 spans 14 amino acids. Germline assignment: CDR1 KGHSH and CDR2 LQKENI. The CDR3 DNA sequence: TGTGCCAGCTCACGGGGACAGGGTTTTTACGAGCAGTACTTC. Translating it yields CASSRGQGFYEQYF.

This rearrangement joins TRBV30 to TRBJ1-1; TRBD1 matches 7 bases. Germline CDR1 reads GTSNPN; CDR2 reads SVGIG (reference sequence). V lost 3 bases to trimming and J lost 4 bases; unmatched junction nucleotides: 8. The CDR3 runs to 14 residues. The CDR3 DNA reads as TGTGCCTGGAGAGACAGGGATTCGAGCACTGAAGCTTTCTTT. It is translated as CAWRDRDSSTEAFF.

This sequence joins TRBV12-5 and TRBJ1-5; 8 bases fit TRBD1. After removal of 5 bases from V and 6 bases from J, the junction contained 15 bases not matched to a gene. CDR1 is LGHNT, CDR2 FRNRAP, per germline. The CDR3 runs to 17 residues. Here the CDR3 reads CASGITGGKGGIQPQHF. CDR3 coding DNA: TGTGCTAGTGGTATTACAGGGGGGAAAGGCGGAATTCAGCCCCAGCATTTT.

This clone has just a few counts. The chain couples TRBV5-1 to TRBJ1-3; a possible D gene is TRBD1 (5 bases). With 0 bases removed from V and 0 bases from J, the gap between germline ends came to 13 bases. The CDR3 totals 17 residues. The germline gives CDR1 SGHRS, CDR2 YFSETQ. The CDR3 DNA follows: TGCGCCAGCAGCTTGGGGGCGGACAAGTACTCTGGAAACACCATATATTTT. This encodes CASSLGADKYSGNTIYF.

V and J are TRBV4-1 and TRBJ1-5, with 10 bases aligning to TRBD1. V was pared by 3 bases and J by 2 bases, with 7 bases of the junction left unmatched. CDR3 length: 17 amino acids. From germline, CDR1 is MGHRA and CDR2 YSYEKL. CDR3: CASSHVRDRGGNQPQHF. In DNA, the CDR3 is TGCGCCAGCAGCCATGTGAGGGACAGGGGAGGCAATCAGCCCCAGCATTTT.

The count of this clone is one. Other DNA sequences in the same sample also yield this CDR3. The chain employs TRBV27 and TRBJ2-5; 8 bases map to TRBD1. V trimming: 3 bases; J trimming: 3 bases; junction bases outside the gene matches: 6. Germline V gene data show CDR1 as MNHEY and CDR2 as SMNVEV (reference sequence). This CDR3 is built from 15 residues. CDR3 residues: CASSLWTGRKETQYF. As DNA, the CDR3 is TGTGCCAGCAGTTTGTGGACAGGGAGGAAAGAGACCCAGTACTTC.

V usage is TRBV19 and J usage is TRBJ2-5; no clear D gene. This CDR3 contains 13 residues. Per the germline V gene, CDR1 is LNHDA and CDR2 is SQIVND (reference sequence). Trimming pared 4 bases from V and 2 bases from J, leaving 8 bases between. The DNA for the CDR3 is TGTGCCAGTAGTAAAATCAATCAAGAGACCCAGTACTTC. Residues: CASSKINQETQYF. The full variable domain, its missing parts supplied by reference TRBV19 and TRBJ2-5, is DGGITQSPKYLFRKEGQNVTLSCEQNLNHDAMYWYRQDPGQGLRLIYYSQIVNDFQKGDIAEGYSVSREKKESFPLTVTSAQKNPTAFYLCASSKINQETQYFGPGTRLLVL.

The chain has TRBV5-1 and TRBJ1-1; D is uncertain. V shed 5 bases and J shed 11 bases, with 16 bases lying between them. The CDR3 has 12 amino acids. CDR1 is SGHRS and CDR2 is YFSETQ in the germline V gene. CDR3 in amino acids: CASSQNAAEAFF. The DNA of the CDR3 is TGCGCCAGCAGTCAGAACGCCGCGGAGGCTTTCTTT.

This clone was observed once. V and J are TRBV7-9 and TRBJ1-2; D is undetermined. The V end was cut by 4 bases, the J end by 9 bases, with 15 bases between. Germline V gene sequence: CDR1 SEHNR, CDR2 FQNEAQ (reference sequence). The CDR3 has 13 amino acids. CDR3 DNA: TGTGCCAGCAGCTCACAGCGGGGTATGAGCTACACCTTC. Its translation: CASSSQRGMSYTF.

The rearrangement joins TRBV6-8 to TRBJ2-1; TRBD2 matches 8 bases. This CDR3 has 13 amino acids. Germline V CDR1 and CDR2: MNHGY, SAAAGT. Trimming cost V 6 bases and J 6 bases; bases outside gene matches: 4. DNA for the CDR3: TGTGCCAGCAGAACTAGCGGAGTCAATGAGCAGTTCTTC. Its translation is CASRTSGVNEQFF.

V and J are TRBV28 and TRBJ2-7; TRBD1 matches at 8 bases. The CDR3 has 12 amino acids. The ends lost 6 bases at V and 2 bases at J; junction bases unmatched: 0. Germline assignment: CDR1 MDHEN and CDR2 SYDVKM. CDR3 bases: TGTGCCAGCAGGACAGGGGCCTACGAGCAGTACTTC. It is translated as CASRTGAYEQYF.

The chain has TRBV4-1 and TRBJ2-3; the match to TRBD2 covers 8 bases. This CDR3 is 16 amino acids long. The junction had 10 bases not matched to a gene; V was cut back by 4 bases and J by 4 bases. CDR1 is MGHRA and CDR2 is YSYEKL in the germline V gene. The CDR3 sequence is CASSPPASGGPDTQYF. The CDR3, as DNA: TGCGCCAGCAGCCCCCCAGCGAGCGGGGGCCCAGATACGCAGTATTTT.

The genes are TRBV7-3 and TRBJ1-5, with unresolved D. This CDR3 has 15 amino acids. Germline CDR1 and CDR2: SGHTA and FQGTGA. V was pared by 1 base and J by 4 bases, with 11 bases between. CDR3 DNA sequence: TGTGCCAGCAGCTTAAATAATTCCGGGAATCAGCCCCAGCATTTT. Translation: CASSLNNSGNQPQHF.

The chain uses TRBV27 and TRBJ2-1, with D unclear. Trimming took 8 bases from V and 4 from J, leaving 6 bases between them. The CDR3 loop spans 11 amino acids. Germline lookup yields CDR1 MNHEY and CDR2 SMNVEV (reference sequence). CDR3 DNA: TGTGCCAGCCGGCGGTACAATGAGCAGTTCTTC. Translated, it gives CASRRYNEQFF.

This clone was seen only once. The chain's CDR3 is CASNRGGGTEAFF. The CDR3 nucleotides are TGTGCCAGCAATCGGGGGGGCGGCACTGAAGCTTTCTTT. The V gene is TRBV2, the J gene TRBJ1-1; TRBD1 might be the D (6 bases). The CDR3 is made up of 13 amino acids. V was cut by 7 bases and J by 4 bases, with 13 bases left in between. The germline gives CDR1 SNHLY, CDR2 FYNNEI.

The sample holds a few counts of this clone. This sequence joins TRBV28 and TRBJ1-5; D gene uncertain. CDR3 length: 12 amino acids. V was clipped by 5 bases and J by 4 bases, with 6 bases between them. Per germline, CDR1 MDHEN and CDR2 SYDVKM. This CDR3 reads CASSPKNQPQHF. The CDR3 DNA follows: TGTGCCAGCAGTCCAAAAAATCAGCCCCAGCATTTT.

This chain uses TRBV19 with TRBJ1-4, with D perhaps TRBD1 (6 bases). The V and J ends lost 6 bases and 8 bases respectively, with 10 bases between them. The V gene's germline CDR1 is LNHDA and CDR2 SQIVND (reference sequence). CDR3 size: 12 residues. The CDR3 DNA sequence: TGTGCCAGTAGGAACAGGGACGAAAAACTGTTTTTT. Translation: CASRNRDEKLFF.

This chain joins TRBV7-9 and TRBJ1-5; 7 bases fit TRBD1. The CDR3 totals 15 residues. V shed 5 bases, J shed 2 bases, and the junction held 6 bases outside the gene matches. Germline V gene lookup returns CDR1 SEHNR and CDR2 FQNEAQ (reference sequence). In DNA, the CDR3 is TGTGCCAGCAGCCCAACCGGACAGGGCAATCAGCCCCAGCATTTT. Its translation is CASSPTGQGNQPQHF.

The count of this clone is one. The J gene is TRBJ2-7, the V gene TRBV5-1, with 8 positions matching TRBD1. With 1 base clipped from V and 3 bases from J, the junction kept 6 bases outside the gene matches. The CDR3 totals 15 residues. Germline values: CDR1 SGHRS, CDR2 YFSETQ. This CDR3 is CASSLTGGSNYEQYF. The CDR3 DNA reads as TGCGCCAGCAGCTTGACAGGGGGGTCCAACTACGAGCAGTACTTC. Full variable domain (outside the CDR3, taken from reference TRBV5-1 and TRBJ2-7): KAGVTQTPRYLIKTRGQQVTLSCSPISGHRSVSWYQQTPGQGLQFLFEYFSETQRNKGNFPGRFSGRQFSNSRSEMNVSTLELGDSALYLCASSLTGGSNYEQYFGPGTRLTVT.

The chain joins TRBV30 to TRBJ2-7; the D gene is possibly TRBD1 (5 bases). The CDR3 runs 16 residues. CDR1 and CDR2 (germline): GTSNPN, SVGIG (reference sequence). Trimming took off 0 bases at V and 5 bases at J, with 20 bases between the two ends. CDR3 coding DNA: TGTGCCTGGAGTGTACAGGCAGTGTACCTCCTCCACGAGCAGTACTTC. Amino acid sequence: CAWSVQAVYLLHEQYF.

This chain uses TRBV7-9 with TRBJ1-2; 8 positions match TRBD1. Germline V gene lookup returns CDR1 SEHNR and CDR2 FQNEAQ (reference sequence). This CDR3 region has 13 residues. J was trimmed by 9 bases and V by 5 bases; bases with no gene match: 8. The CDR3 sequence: CASSRDRGWSYTF. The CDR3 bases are TGTGCCAGCAGCCGCGACAGGGGATGGAGCTACACCTTC.